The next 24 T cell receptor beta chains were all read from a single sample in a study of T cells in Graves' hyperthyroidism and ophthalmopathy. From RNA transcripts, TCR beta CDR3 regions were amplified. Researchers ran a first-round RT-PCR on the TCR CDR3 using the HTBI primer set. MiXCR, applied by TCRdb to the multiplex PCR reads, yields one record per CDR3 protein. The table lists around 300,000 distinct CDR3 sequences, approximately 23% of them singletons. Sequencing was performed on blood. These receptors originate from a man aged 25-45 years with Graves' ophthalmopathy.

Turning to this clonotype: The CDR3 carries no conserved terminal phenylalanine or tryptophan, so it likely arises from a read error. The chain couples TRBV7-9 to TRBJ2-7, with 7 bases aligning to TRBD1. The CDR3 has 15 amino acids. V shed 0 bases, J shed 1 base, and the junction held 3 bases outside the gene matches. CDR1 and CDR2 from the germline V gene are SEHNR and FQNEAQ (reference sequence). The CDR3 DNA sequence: TGTGCCAGCAGCTTAGCAGGGGGCGCTTCCTACGAGCAGTACCTC. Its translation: CASSLAGGASYEQYL.

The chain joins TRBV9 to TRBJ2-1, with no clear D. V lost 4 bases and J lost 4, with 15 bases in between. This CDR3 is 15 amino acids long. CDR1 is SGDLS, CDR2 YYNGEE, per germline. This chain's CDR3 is CASSSDGVGYNEQFF. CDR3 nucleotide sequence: TGTGCCAGCAGCTCGGACGGAGTGGGGTACAATGAGCAGTTCTTC.

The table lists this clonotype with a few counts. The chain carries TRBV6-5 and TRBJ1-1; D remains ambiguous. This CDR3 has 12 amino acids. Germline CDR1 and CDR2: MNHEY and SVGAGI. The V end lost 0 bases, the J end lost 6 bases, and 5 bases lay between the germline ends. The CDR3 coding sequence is TGTGCCAGCAGTTACTCTGTGTCTGAAGCTTTCTTT. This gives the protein CASSYSVSEAFF.

The CDR3: CASSLYRSPDTQYF. In DNA form, the CDR3 reads TGTGCCAGCAGTTTATATAGATCCCCCGATACGCAGTATTTT. The J gene is TRBJ2-3, the V gene TRBV28; no clear D gene. The length of the CDR3 is 14 residues. From germline, CDR1 is MDHEN and CDR2 SYDVKM. V lost 1 base, J lost 6 bases, and 11 bases lay in between.

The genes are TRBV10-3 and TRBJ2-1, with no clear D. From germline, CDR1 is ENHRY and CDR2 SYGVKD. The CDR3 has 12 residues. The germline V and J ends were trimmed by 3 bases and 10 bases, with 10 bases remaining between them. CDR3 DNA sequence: TGTGCCATCAGTGATCCGGGTTGGGAGCAGTTCTTC. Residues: CAISDPGWEQFF.

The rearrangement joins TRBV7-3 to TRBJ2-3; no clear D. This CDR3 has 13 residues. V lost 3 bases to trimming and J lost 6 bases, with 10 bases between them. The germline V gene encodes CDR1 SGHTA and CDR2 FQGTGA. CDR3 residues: CASSLLVSDTQYF. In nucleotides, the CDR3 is TGTGCCAGCAGCTTGCTTGTGTCTGATACGCAGTATTTT.

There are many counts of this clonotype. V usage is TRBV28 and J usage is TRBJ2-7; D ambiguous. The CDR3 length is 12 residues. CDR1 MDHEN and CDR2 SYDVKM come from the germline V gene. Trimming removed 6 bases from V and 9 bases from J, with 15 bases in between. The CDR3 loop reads CASSSLPLGQYF. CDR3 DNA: TGTGCCAGCAGCTCCCTCCCGCTTGGGCAGTACTTC.

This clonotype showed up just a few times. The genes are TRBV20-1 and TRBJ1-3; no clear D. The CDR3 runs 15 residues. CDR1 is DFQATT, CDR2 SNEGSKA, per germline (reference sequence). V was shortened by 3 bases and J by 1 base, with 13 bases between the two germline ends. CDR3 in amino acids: CSASGGVQSGNTIYF. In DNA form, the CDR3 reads TGCAGTGCTAGCGGTGGGGTGCAGTCTGGAAACACCATATATTTT.

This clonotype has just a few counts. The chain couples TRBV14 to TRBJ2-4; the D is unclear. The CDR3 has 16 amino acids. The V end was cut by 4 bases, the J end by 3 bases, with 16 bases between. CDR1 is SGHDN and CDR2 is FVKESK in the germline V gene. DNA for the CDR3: TGTGCCAGCAGCCTTAGAACAAGGGTTAGCAAAAACATTCAGTACTTC. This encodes CASSLRTRVSKNIQYF.

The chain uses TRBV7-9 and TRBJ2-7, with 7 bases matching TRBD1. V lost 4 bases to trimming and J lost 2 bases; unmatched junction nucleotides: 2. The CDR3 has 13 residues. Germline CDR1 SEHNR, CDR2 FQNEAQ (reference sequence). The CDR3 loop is CASSWGQTYEQYF. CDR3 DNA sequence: TGTGCCAGCAGCTGGGGACAGACCTACGAGCAGTACTTC.

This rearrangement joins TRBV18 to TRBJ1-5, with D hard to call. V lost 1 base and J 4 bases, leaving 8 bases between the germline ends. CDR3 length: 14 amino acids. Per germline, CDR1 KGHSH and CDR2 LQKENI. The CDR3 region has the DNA TGTGCCAGCTCACCACAGAAGGGAAATCAGCCCCAGCATTTT. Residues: CASSPQKGNQPQHF.

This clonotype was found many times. The CDR3 is CASSLVLGNTGELFF. CDR3 bases: TGTGCCAGCAGCTTAGTTCTTGGGAACACCGGGGAGCTGTTTTTT. This chain connects TRBV11-2 to TRBJ2-2; D ambiguous. The CDR3 consists of 15 residues. Trimming left V 1 base short and J 1 base short, with 7 bases between. Germline CDR1 reads SGHAT; CDR2 reads FQNNGV.

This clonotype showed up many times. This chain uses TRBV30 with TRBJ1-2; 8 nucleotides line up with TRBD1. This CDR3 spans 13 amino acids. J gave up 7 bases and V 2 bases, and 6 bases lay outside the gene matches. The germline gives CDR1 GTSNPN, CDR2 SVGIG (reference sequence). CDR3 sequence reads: CAWSNQGAPGYTF. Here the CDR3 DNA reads TGTGCCTGGAGTAACCAGGGGGCTCCTGGCTACACCTTC. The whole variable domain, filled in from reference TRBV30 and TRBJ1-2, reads SQTIHQWPATLVQPVGSPLSLECTVEGTSNPNLYWYRQAAGRGLQLLFYSVGIGQISSEVPQNLSASRPQDRQFILSSKKLLLSDSGFYLCAWSNQGAPGYTFGSGTRLTVV.

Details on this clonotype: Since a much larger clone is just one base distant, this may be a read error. The CDR3 DNA reads TGTGCCAGCAGCAATGAAGGCGCCTCTGGAAACGCCATATATTTT. This gives the protein CASSNEGASGNAIYF. The J gene is TRBJ1-3, the V gene TRBV11-1; D unclear. CDR1 and CDR2 (germline): SGHAT, FQDESV (reference sequence). The CDR3 runs 15 residues. The full variable domain, in which reference TRBV11-1 and TRBJ1-3 provide the parts outside the CDR3, is EAEVAQSPRYKITEKSQAVAFWCDPISGHATLYWYRQILGQGPELLVQFQDESVVDDSQLPKDRFSAERLKGVDSTLKIQPAELGDSAMYLCASSNEGASGNAIYFGEGSWLTVV.

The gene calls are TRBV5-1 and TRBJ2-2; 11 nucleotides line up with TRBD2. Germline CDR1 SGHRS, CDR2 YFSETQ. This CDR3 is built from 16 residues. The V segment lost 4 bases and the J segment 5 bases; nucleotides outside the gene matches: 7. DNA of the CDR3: TGCGCCAGCAGCCTGGGGACTAGCGGAGTGACCGGGGAGCTGTTTTTT. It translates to CASSLGTSGVTGELFF.

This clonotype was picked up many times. The CDR3 nucleotides are TGTGCCAGCAGACCAACCACAGGGAACTATGGCTACACCTTC. This codes for CASRPTTGNYGYTF. The V call is TRBV11-1, the J call TRBJ1-2, with TRBD1 as a possible D gene (6 bases). V was clipped by 6 bases and J by 2 bases, with 13 bases between them. The CDR3 has 14 residues. Germline V gives CDR1 SGHAT, CDR2 FQDESV (reference sequence).

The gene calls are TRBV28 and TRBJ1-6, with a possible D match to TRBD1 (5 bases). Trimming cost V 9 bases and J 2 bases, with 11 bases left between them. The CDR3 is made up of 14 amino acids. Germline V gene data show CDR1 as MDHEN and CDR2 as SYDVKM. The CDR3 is CASNQGTYNSPLHF. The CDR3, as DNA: TGTGCCAGTAATCAGGGTACCTATAATTCACCCCTCCACTTT.

CDR3 DNA sequence: TGCGCCAGCTCCTACGTTAGAAGAGAGGCAACTAATGAAAAACTGTTTTTT. The encoded protein is CASSYVRREATNEKLFF. The chain has TRBV5-1 and TRBJ1-4; D is unresolved. Germline V gene sequence: CDR1 SGHRS, CDR2 YFSETQ. V gave up 7 bases and J gave up 0 bases, with 19 bases separating them. CDR3 size: 17 residues.

CDR3 in amino acids: CASSPGVADFYEQYF. In DNA form, the CDR3 reads TGTGCCAGCAGCCCCGGGGTAGCGGACTTCTACGAGCAGTACTTC. The chain combines TRBV13 with TRBJ2-7; tentative D call: TRBD2 (6 bases). Germline V gene data show CDR1 as PRHDT and CDR2 as FYEKMQ (reference sequence). Between the trimmed V and J ends, which lost 5 bases and 3 bases, there was a span of 17 bases. The CDR3 loop spans 15 amino acids.

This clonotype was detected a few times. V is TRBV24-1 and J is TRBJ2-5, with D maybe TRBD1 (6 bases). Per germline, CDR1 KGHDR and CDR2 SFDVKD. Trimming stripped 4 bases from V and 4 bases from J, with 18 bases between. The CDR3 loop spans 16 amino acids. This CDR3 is CATSDPGSGDLETQYF. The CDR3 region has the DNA TGTGCCACCAGTGACCCAGGGTCAGGGGATTTAGAGACCCAGTACTTC.

DNA of the CDR3: TGTGCCAGCAGCTTATCGGGGGGCAGGATCTCCTACGAGCAGTACTTC. It yields the protein CASSLSGGRISYEQYF. V and J are TRBV7-9 and TRBJ2-7; possibly TRBD2 for D (7 bases). CDR3 length equals 16 residues. Germline CDR1 reads SEHNR; CDR2 reads FQNEAQ (reference sequence). V gave up 2 bases and J gave up 0 bases, with 14 bases separating them.

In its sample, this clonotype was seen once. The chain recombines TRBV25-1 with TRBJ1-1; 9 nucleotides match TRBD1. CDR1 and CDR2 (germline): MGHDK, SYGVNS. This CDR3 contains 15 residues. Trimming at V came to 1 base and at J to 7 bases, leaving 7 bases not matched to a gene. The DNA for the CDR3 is TGTGCCAGCAGTGAATTCGACAGGGGGATCATTGAAGCTTTCTTT. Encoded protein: CASSEFDRGIIEAFF.

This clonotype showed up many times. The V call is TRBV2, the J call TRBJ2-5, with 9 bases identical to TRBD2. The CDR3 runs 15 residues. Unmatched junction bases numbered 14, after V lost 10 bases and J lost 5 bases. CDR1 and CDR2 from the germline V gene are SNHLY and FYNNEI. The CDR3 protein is CATPGSGRARETQYF. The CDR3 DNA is TGTGCCACCCCTGGTAGCGGGAGAGCGCGGGAGACCCAGTACTTC.

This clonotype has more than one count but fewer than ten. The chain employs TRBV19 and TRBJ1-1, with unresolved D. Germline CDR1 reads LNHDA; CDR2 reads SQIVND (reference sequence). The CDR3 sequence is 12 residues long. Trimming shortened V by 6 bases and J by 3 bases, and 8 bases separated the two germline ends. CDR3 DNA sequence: TGTGCCAGTAGGCTCGACTACACTGAAGCTTTCTTT. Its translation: CASRLDYTEAFF.